These 21 T cell receptor beta chains came from one sample sequenced in a study of blood T cell repertoires in COVID-19. Assay used: immunoSEQ multiplex PCR; TCRdb lists only in-frame clones, some missing. The sample includes about 90,000 clones, less than 95% of them seen just once. Material for sequencing was peripheral blood. The receptor source for this set is a human donor with active COVID-19. The donor label of this sample is uncertain.

The V gene is TRBV2, the J gene TRBJ2-5; 8 bases line up with TRBD2. V lost 2 bases and J lost 4; bases outside the gene matches: 3. In germline, CDR1 is SNHLY, CDR2 FYNNEI. The CDR3 covers 14 residues. The CDR3, as DNA: TGTGCCAGCAGTGAACAGCGGGGGCCAGAGACCCAGTACTTC. It specifies CASSEQRGPETQYF.

The genes are TRBV9 and TRBJ2-3, with 7 bases that match TRBD2. CDR1 and CDR2 from the germline V gene are SGDLS and YYNGEE. The CDR3 spans 14 residues. The J segment lost 5 bases and the V segment lost 3 bases, leaving 6 bases of the junction unmatched. The DNA for the CDR3 is TGTGCCAGCAGCGCGTGGGAGGGAGGAGATACGCAGTATTTT. Its protein is CASSAWEGGDTQYF.

This chain joins TRBV9 and TRBJ1-3, with D hard to call. V dropped 4 bases and J dropped 0 bases, with 8 bases sitting between them. The CDR3 loop spans 14 amino acids. Germline assignment: CDR1 SGDLS and CDR2 YYNGEE. DNA of the CDR3: TGTGCCAGCAGCAGGAGTCGCTCTGGAAACACCATATATTTT. Translating it yields CASSRSRSGNTIYF.

V gene TRBV3-1 (or the pseudogene TRBV3-2) combines with J gene TRBJ2-1, with 10 bases lining up with TRBD2. In germline, CDR1 is LGHDT, CDR2 YNNKEL (reference sequence). This CDR3 contains 19 residues. V lost 1 base, J lost 4 bases, and 13 bases stayed unmatched. CDR3 protein: CASSQVSRPGLAIYNEQFF. The DNA for the CDR3 is TGTGCCAGCAGCCAAGTCAGCAGGCCGGGACTAGCGATTTACAATGAGCAGTTCTTC.

The chain has TRBV24-1 and TRBJ2-3; 10 bases fit TRBD1. The CDR3 consists of 15 residues. Germline trimming cut 4 bases from V and 2 bases from J; bases unmatched to any gene: 2. CDR1 is KGHDR, CDR2 SFDVKD, per germline. CDR3 amino acids: CATSDGTGDTDTQYF. Here the CDR3 DNA reads TGTGCCACCAGTGACGGGACAGGGGACACAGATACGCAGTATTTT.

V and J are TRBV5-4 and TRBJ2-2, with 9 bases lining up with TRBD2. Trimming cost V 0 bases and J 2 bases; bases outside gene matches: 2. Germline V lookup: CDR1 SGHNT, CDR2 YYREEE (reference sequence). The CDR3 totals 16 residues. The CDR3 sequence: CASSLGLAGNTGELFF. The CDR3 DNA sequence: TGTGCCAGCAGCTTGGGGCTAGCGGGAAACACCGGGGAGCTGTTTTTT.

The chain carries TRBV3-1 (or the pseudogene TRBV3-2) and TRBJ2-1, with 15 nucleotides matching TRBD2. CDR1 LGHDT and CDR2 YNNKEL come from the germline V gene (reference sequence). This CDR3 spans 16 amino acids. V lost 5 bases, J lost 5 bases, and 4 bases stayed unmatched. DNA of the CDR3: TGTGCCAGCAGCGTGGGACTAGCGGGGGGCCACAATGAGCAGTTCTTC. Translated: CASSVGLAGGHNEQFF.

This CDR3 is CASSPLAGDETQYF. CDR3 coding DNA: TGTGCCAGCAGCCCCTTAGCGGGGGACGAGACCCAGTACTTC. This sequence joins TRBV7-2 and TRBJ2-5, with 9 bases lining up with TRBD2. V shed 5 bases, J shed 5 bases, and the junction held 6 bases outside the gene matches. From germline, CDR1 is SGHTA and CDR2 FQGNSA. This CDR3 region has 14 residues.

The chain has TRBV18 and TRBJ2-4; 10 bases are shared with TRBD2. After removal of 3 bases from V and 8 bases from J, the junction contained 10 bases not matched to a gene. The germline CDR1 and CDR2 sequences are KGHSH and LQKENI. The CDR3 totals 16 residues. The CDR3 is CASSPDSGGAFDIQYF. In DNA, the CDR3 is TGTGCCAGCTCACCCGACAGCGGGGGGGCCTTCGACATTCAGTACTTC. The full variable domain, in which reference TRBV18 and TRBJ2-4 provide the parts outside the CDR3, is NAGVMQNPRHLVRRRGQEARLRCSPMKGHSHVYWYRQLPEEGLKFMVYLQKENIIDESGMPKERFSAEFPKEGPSILRIQQVVRGDSAAYFCASSPDSGGAFDIQYFGAGTRLSVL.

The rearrangement uses TRBV2 and TRBJ2-6; D perhaps matches TRBD2 (6 bases). The V end lost 7 bases, the J end lost 0 bases, and 22 bases lay between the germline ends. The CDR3 spans 19 residues. CDR1 is SNHLY and CDR2 is FYNNEI in the germline V gene. DNA for the CDR3: TGTGCCAGCATTAGCGGTGCAAACATACAGAACTCTGGGGCCAACGTCCTGACTTTC. Translated: CASISGANIQNSGANVLTF.

This chain uses TRBV18 with TRBJ1-5, with a weak D call TRBD1 (6 bases). The CDR3 sequence is 15 residues long. The V and J ends lost 4 bases and 4 bases respectively, with 14 bases between them. CDR1 KGHSH and CDR2 LQKENI come from the germline V gene. CDR3 region: CASSLKAGANQPQHF. DNA of the CDR3: TGTGCCAGCTCACTTAAGGCAGGGGCAAATCAGCCCCAGCATTTT.

The genes are TRBV24-1 and TRBJ2-2; a weak D match, TRBD2 (6 bases). With 0 bases removed from V and 5 bases from J, the gap between germline ends came to 12 bases. Germline values: CDR1 KGHDR, CDR2 SFDVKD. This CDR3 has 16 amino acids. The CDR3 nucleotides are TGTGCCACCAGTGATTTGGGGGGGAGTTCAACCGGGGAGCTGTTTTTT. Translating gives CATSDLGGSSTGELFF.

The chain has TRBV5-6 and TRBJ2-1; D is undetermined. The CDR3 extends over 14 amino acids. CDR1 and CDR2 from the germline V gene are SGHDT and YYEEEE. Trimming left V 0 bases short and J 4 bases short, with 8 bases between. The CDR3 spells CASSLGRGYNEQFF. In nucleotides, the CDR3 is TGTGCCAGCAGCTTGGGTCGCGGTTACAATGAGCAGTTCTTC.

This chain connects TRBV5-1 to TRBJ1-5, with D hard to call. Looked up from germline, CDR1 is SGHRS and CDR2 is YFSETQ. The length of the CDR3 is 13 residues. V lost 0 bases to trimming and J lost 9 bases, with 10 bases between them. Here the CDR3 DNA reads TGCGCCAGCAGCTTGGGGGGAGGTCGGCCCCAGCATTTT. It codes for CASSLGGGRPQHF.

The chain combines TRBV3-1 (or the pseudogene TRBV3-2) with TRBJ2-7; D is uncertain. The CDR3 length is 13 residues. V lost 4 bases and J lost 5, with 12 bases in between. CDR1 is LGHDT and CDR2 is YNNKEL in the germline V gene (reference sequence). The CDR3 loop is CASSLPGRDEQYF. For the CDR3, the DNA is TGTGCCAGCAGCCTTCCTGGCCGGGACGAGCAGTACTTC.

J is TRBJ2-1 and V is TRBV29-1; possibly TRBD2 for D (6 bases). The germline V and J ends were trimmed by 4 bases and 5 bases, with 18 bases remaining between them. CDR1 SQVTM and CDR2 ANQGSEA come from the germline V gene. The CDR3 length is 15 residues. The CDR3, as DNA: TGCAGCGTTGGAGAGGACAAGCGGGTTCACAATGAGCAGTTCTTC. Residues: CSVGEDKRVHNEQFF.

This sequence joins TRBV28 and TRBJ1-1; no clear D. In germline, CDR1 is MDHEN, CDR2 SYDVKM. The ends were cut back, 3 bases at V and 1 base at J, with 9 bases in the middle. The CDR3 contains 14 residues. The CDR3 DNA reads TGTGCCAGCAGTTTTCTAGGCACGAACACTGAAGCTTTCTTT. Its translation is CASSFLGTNTEAFF.

This clone was seen a handful of times. The V call is TRBV14, the J call TRBJ1-5; D possibly corresponds to TRBD1 (5 bases). V gave up 1 base and J gave up 2 bases, with 15 bases separating them. The CDR3 loop spans 17 amino acids. CDR1 and CDR2 (germline): SGHDN, FVKESK. The CDR3 coding sequence is TGTGCCAGCAGCCAAGGGGGCCTCGGCCGGGGCAATCAGCCCCAGCATTTT. Translating it yields CASSQGGLGRGNQPQHF.

This clone has just a few counts. V usage is TRBV6-6 and J usage is TRBJ2-2; TRBD2 aligns across 9 bases. The V segment lost 7 bases and the J segment 1 base; nucleotides outside the gene matches: 7. This CDR3 has 16 residues. CDR1 MNHNY and CDR2 SVGAGI come from the germline V gene (reference sequence). CDR3 amino acids: CASIPAGGLNTGELFF. Written as DNA, the CDR3 is TGTGCCAGCATCCCTGCGGGGGGGCTGAACACCGGGGAGCTGTTTTTT.

The gene calls are TRBV7-2 and TRBJ2-3; possibly TRBD2 for D (7 bases). The CDR3 spans 15 residues. The germline gives CDR1 SGHTA, CDR2 FQGNSA. The V end was cut by 5 bases, the J end by 3 bases, with 15 bases between. As DNA, the CDR3 is TGTGCCAGCAGCGGTGGGGGGCGGGGGACAGATACGCAGTATTTT. This gives the protein CASSGGGRGTDTQYF.

The chain is built from TRBV28 and TRBJ2-2, with D perhaps TRBD2 (7 bases). Germline lookup yields CDR1 MDHEN and CDR2 SYDVKM. The CDR3 sequence is 15 residues long. V was shortened by 5 bases and J by 5 bases, with 15 bases between the two germline ends. This CDR3 is CASSRSGGRTGELFF. The CDR3 DNA sequence: TGTGCCAGCAGTAGGTCGGGGGGCCGTACCGGGGAGCTGTTTTTT.